These 16 T cell receptor beta chains share one sample of origin, sequenced in a study of response to subunit inactivated influenza vaccine. TCRdb independently ran MiXCR on the RT-PCR reads; one entry per CDR3 protein. Of 450,000 to 600,000 distinct CDR3 sequences listed, 15% to 20% are singletons. The input for sequencing was CD4+ T cells sorted from PBMCs, taken roughly 24 months after vaccination. These receptors were obtained from a man between 50 and 70 years old who received an inactivated influenza vaccine.

This rearrangement joins TRBV7-2 to TRBJ2-3, with 7 bases identical to TRBD2. The CDR3 covers 15 residues. Looked up from germline, CDR1 is SGHTA and CDR2 is FQGNSA. Trimming cost V 7 bases and J 0 bases; bases outside gene matches: 7. For the CDR3, the DNA is TGTGCCAGCACCTGGGGAGGGGCTAGCACAGATACGCAGTATTTT. This translates into CASTWGGASTDTQYF.

The V and J genes are TRBV29-1 and TRBJ2-2, with TRBD2 identical over 11 bases. The CDR3 is made up of 15 amino acids. J gave up 6 bases and V 8 bases, and 11 bases lay outside the gene matches. The germline CDR1 and CDR2 sequences are SQVTM and ANQGSEA. The CDR3 region is CSILAGTSGSGELFF. The CDR3 DNA reads as TGCAGCATCCTGGCCGGGACTAGCGGTTCCGGGGAGCTGTTTTTT.

The sample holds a few counts of this clonotype. The chain is built from TRBV28 and TRBJ2-5; TRBD2 is a possible D gene (5 bases). Trimming stripped 5 bases from V and 6 bases from J, with 16 bases between. Germline lookup yields CDR1 MDHEN and CDR2 SYDVKM. The CDR3 length is 14 residues. The CDR3 nucleotides are TGTGCCAGCAGTCCCGAGGGTAGTGGGAAGACCCAGTACTTC. This sequence encodes CASSPEGSGKTQYF.

This clonotype came up many times. The chain carries TRBV4-2 and TRBJ1-2, with TRBD1 matching 9 bases. The CDR3 consists of 16 residues. Germline trimming cut 0 bases from V and 8 bases from J; bases unmatched to any gene: 10. Germline CDR1 LGHNA, CDR2 YNFKEQ. This CDR3 is CASSQDPRDRVNGYTF. DNA of the CDR3: TGTGCCAGCAGCCAAGATCCCCGGGACAGGGTGAACGGCTACACCTTC.

The chain links TRBV5-1 to TRBJ2-7; the match to TRBD1 covers 7 bases. CDR1 is SGHRS, CDR2 YFSETQ, per germline. The V gene end was trimmed by 4 bases and the J gene end by 5 bases; junction bases not matched to a gene: 9. The CDR3 contains 14 residues. As DNA, the CDR3 is TGCGCCAGCAGCCAGGGGGTTTTAAGCCACGAGCAGTACTTC. This codes for CASSQGVLSHEQYF.

This clonotype turned up a few times. V is TRBV12-3 or TRBV12-4 and J is TRBJ2-5, with D maybe TRBD2 (6 bases). The CDR3 totals 14 residues. Trimming shortened V by 7 bases and J by 2 bases, and 14 bases separated the two germline ends. The CDR3 loop is CASTHVRGQETQYF. CDR3 nucleotide sequence: TGTGCCAGCACCCATGTTCGGGGGCAAGAGACCCAGTACTTC.

This clonotype was counted only a few times. This chain uses TRBV20-1 with TRBJ2-7; D might be TRBD1 (5 bases). From germline, CDR1 is DFQATT and CDR2 SNEGSKA (reference sequence). The V end lost 3 bases, the J end lost 3 bases, and 15 bases lay between the germline ends. CDR3 length: 14 residues. The CDR3 reads CSASGYRGGYEQYF. CDR3 DNA sequence: TGCAGTGCTAGCGGGTATAGGGGCGGCTACGAGCAGTACTTC.

This clonotype was observed a few times. V and J are TRBV20-1 and TRBJ2-7; a weak D match, TRBD2 (6 bases). Germline CDR1 reads DFQATT; CDR2 reads SNEGSKA (reference sequence). The CDR3 has 15 residues. Trimming took 3 bases from V and 0 from J, leaving 15 bases between them. The CDR3 bases are TGCAGTGCTAGGGTTTTTAGCGGATACTCCTACGAGCAGTACTTC. This encodes CSARVFSGYSYEQYF.

The V and J genes are TRBV12-3 or TRBV12-4 and TRBJ2-5, with D possibly TRBD2 on 5 matching bases. The CDR3 is made up of 14 amino acids. V was shortened by 5 bases and J by 5 bases, with 15 bases between the two germline ends. The CDR3 nucleotides read TGTGCCAGCAGTCGAGTGGGAGACGGGGAGACCCAGTACTTC. Translation gives CASSRVGDGETQYF.

This clonotype was seen repeatedly, ten times or more. The V call is TRBV5-1, the J call TRBJ2-7, with TRBD2 as a possible D gene (6 bases). The V gene lost 3 bases and the J gene lost 3 bases, with 19 bases spanning the gap. Germline V gene lookup returns CDR1 SGHRS and CDR2 YFSETQ. This CDR3 is built from 16 residues. The CDR3: CASSSTLRGRSYEQYF. As DNA, the CDR3 is TGCGCCAGCAGCTCGACTTTGCGGGGAAGAAGCTACGAGCAGTACTTC. Full variable domain (remainder filled in from reference TRBV5-1 and TRBJ2-7): KAGVTQTPRYLIKTRGQQVTLSCSPISGHRSVSWYQQTPGQGLQFLFEYFSETQRNKGNFPGRFSGRQFSNSRSEMNVSTLELGDSALYLCASSSTLRGRSYEQYFGPGTRLTVT.

This clonotype has more than one count but fewer than ten. The rearrangement joins TRBV5-1 to TRBJ1-4; D is possibly TRBD1 (6 bases). The CDR3 spans 14 residues. Trimming cost V 5 bases and J 5 bases, with 13 bases left between them. CDR1 is SGHRS and CDR2 is YFSETQ in the germline V gene. Written as DNA, the CDR3 is TGCGCCAGCAGAATGGGGGGGCCCAATGAAAAACTGTTTTTT. Amino acid sequence: CASRMGGPNEKLFF.

Comment on this clonotype: Here the CDR3 omits its conserved ending phenylalanine or tryptophan, so a read error is the likely source. No DNA is shown, since the ends of the CDR3 on it are uncertain; the CDR3 is the one TCRdb lists. V is TRBV27 and J is TRBJ2-3. The CDR3 adds up to 8 amino acids, both ends counted. The germline gives CDR1 MNHEY, CDR2 SMNVEV (reference sequence). The CDR3 region is CASSLPRV.

V gene TRBV6-1 combines with J gene TRBJ1-4; possible D gene TRBD1, 6 bases. Trimming stripped 5 bases from V and 5 bases from J, with 12 bases between. CDR3 length: 14 amino acids. The germline CDR1 and CDR2 sequences are MNHNS and SASEGT. The CDR3 DNA sequence: TGTGCCAGCAGTACCAGGGGCCGGAATGAAAAACTGTTTTTT. It encodes CASSTRGRNEKLFF.

This clonotype appeared a few times. The chain carries TRBV12-3 or TRBV12-4 and TRBJ1-1; perhaps TRBD1 as D (5 bases). The CDR3 runs 15 residues. V was clipped by 6 bases and J by 1 base, with 15 bases between them. Here the CDR3 DNA reads TGTGCCAGCAGGGGAAGACAGACGGGGAACACTGAAGCTTTCTTT. Its protein is CASRGRQTGNTEAFF.

This chain uses TRBV25-1 with TRBJ1-6; a possible D gene is TRBD1 (5 bases). The CDR3 extends over 15 amino acids. Germline values: CDR1 MGHDK, CDR2 SYGVNS. Trimming removed 4 bases from V and 7 bases from J, with 14 bases in between. DNA for the CDR3: TGTGCCAGCAGTGGGACCGGGACGCCGAATTCACCCCTCCACTTT. Translated, it gives CASSGTGTPNSPLHF.

This clonotype has more than one count but fewer than ten. The rearrangement uses TRBV12-3 or TRBV12-4 and TRBJ2-1; maybe TRBD2 (6 bases). This CDR3 has 14 amino acids. V dropped 8 bases and J dropped 1 base, with 12 bases sitting between them. CDR3 DNA: TGTGCCAGCGGTAGCGGCCAATCCTACAATGAGCAGTTCTTC. Translation: CASGSGQSYNEQFF.